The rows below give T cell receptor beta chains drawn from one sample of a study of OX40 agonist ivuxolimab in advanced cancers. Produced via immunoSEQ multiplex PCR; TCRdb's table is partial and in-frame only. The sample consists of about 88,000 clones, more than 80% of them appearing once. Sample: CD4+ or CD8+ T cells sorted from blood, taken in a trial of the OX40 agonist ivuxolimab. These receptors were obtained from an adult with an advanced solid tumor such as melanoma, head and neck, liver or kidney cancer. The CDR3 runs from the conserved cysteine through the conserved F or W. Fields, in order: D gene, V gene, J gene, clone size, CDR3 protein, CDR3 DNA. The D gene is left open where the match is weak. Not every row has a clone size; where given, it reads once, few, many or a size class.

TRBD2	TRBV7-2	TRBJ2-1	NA	CASSFDLNRLAHNEQFF	TGTGCCAGCAGCTTCGACCTTAACAGACTAGCCCACAATGAGCAGTTCTTC
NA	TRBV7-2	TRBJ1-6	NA	CASSLVPGQVSPLHF	TGTGCCAGCAGCTTAGTGCCGGGTCAGGTTTCACCCCTCCACTTT
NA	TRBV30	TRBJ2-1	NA	CAGQRGPDNEQFF	TGTGCCGGCCAGAGGGGCCCAGACAATGAGCAGTTCTTC
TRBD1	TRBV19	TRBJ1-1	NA	CASSRQGPAFF	TGTGCCAGTAGCCGACAGGGGCCAGCTTTCTTT
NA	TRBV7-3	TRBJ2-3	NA	CASSLFHTDTQYF	TGTGCCAGCAGCTTATTCCACACAGATACGCAGTATTTT
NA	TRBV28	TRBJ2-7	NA	CASSAQYEQYF	TGTGCCAGCAGCGCCCAATACGAGCAGTACTTC
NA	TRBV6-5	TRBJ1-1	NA	CASGQGTAFF	TGTGCCAGCGGGCAGGGAACAGCTTTCTTT
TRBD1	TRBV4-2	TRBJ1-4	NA	CASSQGQGLSNEKLFF	TGTGCCAGCAGCCAAGGACAGGGGTTGTCTAATGAAAAACTGTTTTTT
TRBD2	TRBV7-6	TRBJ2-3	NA	CASIPRGGVDTQYF	TGTGCCAGCATACCGCGGGGGGGCGTAGATACGCAGTATTTT
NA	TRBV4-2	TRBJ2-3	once	CASSQEGGGPTDTQYF	TGTGCCAGCAGCCAAGAAGGGGGGGGGCCCACAGATACGCAGTATTTT
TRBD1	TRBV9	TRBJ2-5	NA	CASSEGGTGDSKTQYF	TGTGCCAGCAGCGAGGGGGGGACAGGGGATTCAAAGACCCAGTACTTC
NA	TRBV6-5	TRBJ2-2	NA	CASSRQINTGELFF	TGTGCCAGCAGTCGACAGATAAACACCGGGGAGCTGTTTTTT
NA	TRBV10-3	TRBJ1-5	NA	CAIGLGGDNQPQHF	TGTGCCATCGGTCTCGGAGGGGACAATCAGCCCCAGCATTTT
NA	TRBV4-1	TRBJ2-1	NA	CASSQDPRRILRGNEQFF	TGCGCCAGCAGCCAAGATCCTAGGAGGATCCTACGGGGGAATGAGCAGTTCTTC
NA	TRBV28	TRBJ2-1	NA	CASRSGGGQQFF	TGTGCCAGCAGATCAGGCGGGGGCCAGCAGTTCTTC
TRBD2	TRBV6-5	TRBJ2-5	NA	CASSFSPAAGGETQYF	TGTGCCAGCAGTTTTTCCCCCGCAGCGGGGGGCGAGACCCAGTACTTC
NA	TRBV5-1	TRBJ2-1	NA	CASSLGVDSGQFF	TGCGCCAGCAGCTTGGGTGTCGACAGCGGGCAGTTCTTC
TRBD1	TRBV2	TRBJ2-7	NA	CASSSRTGAGYEQYF	TGTGCCAGCAGTTCCCGGACAGGGGCTGGTTACGAGCAGTACTTC
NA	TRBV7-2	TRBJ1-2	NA	CASSRDASYGYTF	TGTGCCAGCAGCCGAGACGCCAGTTATGGCTACACCTTC
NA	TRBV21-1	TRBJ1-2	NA	CASSKEGTGGIGYTF	TGTGCCAGCAGCAAAGAAGGGACAGGGGGTATTGGCTACACCTTC
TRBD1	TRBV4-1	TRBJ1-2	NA	CASSQRKQGSRGYTF	TGCGCCAGCAGCCAGAGAAAACAGGGGTCCCGTGGCTACACCTTC
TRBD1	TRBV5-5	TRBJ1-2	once	CASSLAFDRAYGYTF	TGTGCCAGCAGCTTGGCCTTTGACAGGGCTTATGGCTACACCTTC
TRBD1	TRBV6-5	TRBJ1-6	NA	CASSYSIQGESPLHF	TGTGCCAGCAGTTACTCGATTCAGGGGGAGTCACCCCTCCACTTT
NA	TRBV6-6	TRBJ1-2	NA	CASSYPGGNYGYTF	TGTGCCAGCAGTTACCCCGGTGGTAACTATGGCTACACCTTC
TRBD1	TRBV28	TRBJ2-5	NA	CASSLRGQGRTQYF	TGTGCCAGCAGTTTGCGGGGACAGGGTAGGACCCAGTACTTC
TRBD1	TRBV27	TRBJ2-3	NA	CASTRQGTDTQYF	TGTGCCAGCACCCGACAGGGGACAGATACGCAGTATTTT
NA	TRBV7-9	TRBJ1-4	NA	CASSLAEGAELFF	TGTGCCAGCAGCTTAGCGGAGGGCGCGGAACTGTTTTTT
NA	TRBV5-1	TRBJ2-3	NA	CASSLEGSSPDTQYF	TGCGCCAGCAGCTTGGAAGGTTCTTCCCCAGATACGCAGTATTTT
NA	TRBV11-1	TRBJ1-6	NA	CASSRLGNSPLHF	TGTGCCAGCAGCCGCCTTGGGAATTCACCCCTCCACTTT
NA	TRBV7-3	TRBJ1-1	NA	CASSLTGSPSPDAFF	TGTGCCAGCAGCTTAACAGGGTCCCCTTCCCCTGATGCTTTCTTT
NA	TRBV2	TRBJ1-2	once	CASRQIGGRPNYGYTF	TGTGCCAGCAGACAAATAGGGGGGAGACCTAACTATGGCTACACCTTC
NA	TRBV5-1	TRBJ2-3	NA	CASSGRDSSTDTQYF	TGCGCCAGCAGCGGCCGGGACTCCAGCACAGATACGCAGTATTTT
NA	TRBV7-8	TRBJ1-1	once	CASIANRAGTEAFF	TGTGCCAGCATAGCCAACAGGGCAGGCACTGAAGCTTTCTTT
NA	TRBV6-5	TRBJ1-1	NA	CASSYGRVWVSEAFF	TGTGCCAGCAGTTACGGCAGGGTTTGGGTCTCTGAAGCTTTCTTT
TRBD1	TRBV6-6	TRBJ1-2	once	CASSPRGQVDYGYTF	TGTGCCAGCAGCCCACGAGGACAGGTGGATTATGGCTACACCTTC